The 27 T cell receptor beta chains in this list originate from one sample, sequenced in a study of spatial heterogeneity in lung cancer. Study-level points and caveats: Expanded alpha and beta TCR counts within tumors tracked tumor mutation counts.

The time point: sample taken at primary tumor resection. Their antigens are not known. TCRdb passed the 5' RACE reads through MiXCR, listing each CDR3 protein once. The data hold under 9,000 distinct CDR3 sequences, with under 15% observed a single time. Material: lung tumor tissue, obtained at surgery. The receptors were sampled from a male donor with early-stage non-small cell lung cancer.

This clonotype showed up many times. Little can be read into the size of this beta chain, an off-target read in a library designed for alpha chains. This chain uses TRBV12-5 with TRBJ2-1, with 12 bases lining up with TRBD2. Losses at the gene ends were 5 bases for V and 8 bases for J; bases not matched to a gene: 19. Germline CDR1 is LGHNT and CDR2 is FRNRAP. CDR3 length equals 19 residues. The CDR3 sequence: CASGHPGASGRARLYEQFF. In nucleotides, the CDR3 is TGTGCTAGTGGTCACCCGGGCGCTAGCGGGAGGGCCAGGTTGTATGAGCAGTTCTTC.

This clonotype is medium-sized (0.01 to 0.1%). This beta chain appears as a stray read in a library generated for alpha chains; its size is not informative. The gene calls are TRBV5-5 and TRBJ1-5, with a possible D match to TRBD1 (5 bases). The CDR3 has 18 residues. With 1 base removed from V and 6 bases from J, the gap between germline ends came to 23 bases. Germline V gives CDR1 SGHKS, CDR2 YYEKEE (reference sequence). CDR3 protein: CASSLYLVRDLGGQPQHF. CDR3 sequence (DNA): TGTGCCAGCAGCTTGTATTTGGTCCGGGACCTGGGGGGTCAGCCCCAGCATTTT. Variable domain in full (rest from reference TRBV5-5 and TRBJ1-5): DAGVTQSPTHLIKTRGQQVTLRCSPISGHKSVSWYQQVLGQGPQFIFQYYEKEERGRGNFPDRFSARQFPNYSSELNVNALLLGDSALYLCASSLYLVRDLGGQPQHFGDGTRLSIL.

This clonotype is termed medium-sized (0.01 to 0.1%). The library was designed around alpha chains, so this beta chain is a stray read whose abundance carries little weight. The J gene is TRBJ2-3, the V gene TRBV6-5; possible D gene TRBD1, 6 bases. The length of the CDR3 is 14 residues. Trimming shortened V by 7 bases and J by 1 base, and 12 bases separated the two germline ends. Germline V gene data show CDR1 as MNHEY and CDR2 as SVGAGI. CDR3 coding DNA: TGTGCCAGCAACAGGGACCCAGGCACAGATACGCAGTATTTT. Amino acids: CASNRDPGTDTQYF.

In this sample, this clonotype is medium-sized (0.01 to 0.1%). This beta chain slipped into a library made for alpha chains as a stray read, so its size is not meaningful. The chain recombines TRBV2 with TRBJ1-6; D is ambiguous. V shed 6 bases and J shed 6 bases, with 12 bases lying between them. This CDR3 is 14 amino acids long. The germline V gene encodes CDR1 SNHLY and CDR2 FYNNEI. CDR3 protein: CASRNQAVNSPLHF. CDR3 nucleotide sequence: TGTGCCAGCAGGAACCAGGCTGTTAATTCACCCCTCCACTTT.

This clonotype was counted at least ten times. A library prepared for alpha chains yielded this beta chain as an off-target read; its size is of little meaning. The CDR3 spells CASSLAGLTNQPQHF. CDR3 coding DNA: TGTGCCAGCAGTTTAGCGGGACTGACGAATCAGCCCCAGCATTTT. The chain combines TRBV12-3 or TRBV12-4 with TRBJ1-5; maybe TRBD1 (5 bases). V lost 0 bases to trimming and J lost 4 bases, with 10 bases between them. The CDR3 extends over 15 amino acids.

There are many counts of this clonotype. Since the library was made to target alpha chains, this beta chain is a stray read and its abundance is not meaningful. The V gene is TRBV5-1, the J gene TRBJ1-2, with TRBD1 as a possible D gene (5 bases). This CDR3 comprises 14 residues. CDR1 and CDR2 (germline): SGHRS, YFSETQ. Trimming took off 4 bases at V and 4 bases at J, with 14 bases between the two ends. The CDR3 is CASSPGRRLYGYTF. In DNA form, the CDR3 reads TGCGCCAGCAGCCCGGGACGTAGACTCTATGGCTACACCTTC. Looking up the rest from reference TRBV5-1 and TRBJ1-2 gives the full variable domain: KAGVTQTPRYLIKTRGQQVTLSCSPISGHRSVSWYQQTPGQGLQFLFEYFSETQRNKGNFPGRFSGRQFSNSRSEMNVSTLELGDSALYLCASSPGRRLYGYTFGSGTRLTVV.

This clonotype was seen many times. This beta chain is an unintended read in a library built for alpha chains; its size means little. The J gene is TRBJ2-2, the V gene TRBV11-1; the D gene could be TRBD1 or TRBD2 (6 bases each). The V and J ends lost 4 bases and 4 bases respectively, with 10 bases between them. Germline V gives CDR1 SGHAT, CDR2 FQDESV (reference sequence). There are 14 residues in the CDR3. The CDR3 region has the DNA TGTGCCAGCAGCTCGGGGGCTTTCACCGGGGAGCTGTTTTTT. It specifies CASSSGAFTGELFF.

This clonotype occurred many times. This beta chain came through as a stray read in a library set up for alpha chains, and its size says little. V and J are TRBV12-5 and TRBJ2-3; D possibly matches TRBD1 or TRBD2 (6 bases each). The germline gives CDR1 LGHNT, CDR2 FRNRAP. The CDR3 contains 16 residues. Trimming took off 7 bases at V and 0 bases at J, with 17 bases between the two ends. The CDR3 protein is CASALRGASSTDTQYF. The CDR3 bases are TGTGCTAGTGCCCTGAGGGGGGCCTCTAGCACAGATACGCAGTATTTT.

In its sample, this clonotype was seen many times. This beta chain was picked up by a library intended for alpha chains and is off target, so its count carries little meaning. The chain joins TRBV10-3 to TRBJ1-2; D not certain. V shed 3 bases and J shed 2 bases, with 4 bases lying between them. This CDR3 is built from 12 residues. Germline V gives CDR1 ENHRY, CDR2 SYGVKD. CDR3 sequence reads: CAISDFNYGYTF. The CDR3 DNA reads TGTGCCATCAGTGACTTCAACTATGGCTACACCTTC.

In its sample, this clonotype ranks as medium-sized. This beta chain came through as a stray read in a library set up for alpha chains, and its size says little. This chain links TRBV28 with TRBJ2-3; D remains ambiguous. The CDR3 is 14 residues long. V dropped 3 bases and J dropped 1 base, with 8 bases sitting between them. Germline loops: CDR1 MDHEN, CDR2 SYDVKM. Written as DNA, the CDR3 is TGTGCCAGCAGTTTTCTCCAGGGCACAGATACGCAGTATTTT. Protein sequence: CASSFLQGTDTQYF.

This clonotype came up many times. This beta chain is a stray sequence in a library constructed for alpha chains; its clone size is not meaningful. The chain uses TRBV4-3 and TRBJ2-7; 8 bases agree with TRBD1. The CDR3 is 15 residues long. CDR1 is LGHNA and CDR2 is YSLEER in the germline V gene. V trimming: 1 base; J trimming: 4 bases; junction bases outside the gene matches: 6. The CDR3 loop is CASSQGAGGKYEQYF. The CDR3 bases are TGCGCCAGCAGCCAAGGTGCAGGGGGCAAGTACGAGCAGTACTTC.

This clonotype is termed medium-sized (0.01 to 0.1%). This beta chain was picked up by a library intended for alpha chains and is off target, so its count carries little meaning. V gene TRBV5-1 combines with J gene TRBJ2-4; D is possibly TRBD2 (5 bases). V was shortened by 4 bases and J by 8 bases, with 10 bases between the two germline ends. The CDR3 length is 12 residues. Looked up from germline, CDR1 is SGHRS and CDR2 is YFSETQ. The CDR3 spells CASSRFGDIQYF. The CDR3 region has the DNA TGCGCCAGCAGCCGCTTCGGGGACATTCAGTACTTC.

This clonotype came up many times. This beta chain slipped into a library made for alpha chains as a stray read, so its size is not meaningful. The chain links TRBV19 to TRBJ2-1, with a possible D match to TRBD2 (6 bases). CDR1 is LNHDA, CDR2 SQIVND, per germline (reference sequence). CDR3 length: 12 residues. Trimming left V 8 bases short and J 4 bases short, with 9 bases between. CDR3 loop: CASYGSYNEQFF. In DNA form, the CDR3 reads TGTGCCAGTTACGGGAGTTACAATGAGCAGTTCTTC.

This clonotype has a count of ten or more. This beta chain is an off-target read within a library intended for alpha chains, so its frequency means little. The CDR3 protein is CASSKGAGTGELFF. The CDR3, as DNA: TGTGCCAGCAGTAAGGGGGCGGGCACCGGGGAGCTGTTTTTT. The rearrangement links TRBV28 to TRBJ2-2; 7 positions match TRBD1. Trimming at V came to 5 bases and at J to 4 bases, leaving 4 bases not matched to a gene. CDR1 and CDR2 from the germline V gene are MDHEN and SYDVKM. The CDR3 has 14 residues.

This clonotype is categorized as medium-sized. A library made for alpha chains picked up this beta chain off target, so its size means little. This chain links TRBV7-6 with TRBJ2-3; no firm D call. Germline V gene data show CDR1 as SGHVS and CDR2 as FNYEAQ. The CDR3 contains 14 residues. With 5 bases removed from V and 1 base from J, the gap between germline ends came to 10 bases. CDR3 coding DNA: TGTGCCAGCAGCCTTTCCCCAGGCACAGATACGCAGTATTTT. This codes for CASSLSPGTDTQYF.

This clonotype is termed medium-sized. With the library built for alpha chains, this beta chain is off target and its frequency is not meaningful. The J gene is TRBJ1-1, the V gene TRBV20-1, with a tentative D call TRBD1 (5 bases). This CDR3 has 12 residues. Germline-derived CDR1 and CDR2 are DFQATT and SNEGSKA (reference sequence). Trimming stripped 0 bases from V and 10 bases from J, with 12 bases between. The CDR3 region is CSARDGQGLAFF. The CDR3 DNA reads as TGCAGTGCTAGAGACGGGCAGGGTCTAGCTTTCTTT.

This clonotype was picked up many times. This beta chain was picked up by a library intended for alpha chains and is off target, so its count carries little meaning. The chain employs TRBV3-1 and TRBJ2-1; TRBD2 matches at 7 bases. J was trimmed by 8 bases and V by 6 bases; bases with no gene match: 19. Germline-derived CDR1 and CDR2 are LGHDT and YNNKEL (reference sequence). The CDR3 has 17 residues. CDR3 sequence (DNA): TGTGCCAGCAGTGGGGGTGGGGCGGGAGCTTATTCTGATGAGCAGTTCTTC. Its translation: CASSGGGAGAYSDEQFF.

Note on this clonotype: Since it is a stray read in a library aimed at alpha chains, this beta chain has a size that is not meaningful. The chain combines TRBV6-5 with TRBJ2-7, with TRBD2 identical over 11 bases. The CDR3 length is 15 residues. Germline V gives CDR1 MNHEY, CDR2 SVGAGI. After removal of 4 bases from V and 4 bases from J, the junction contained 6 bases not matched to a gene. Written as DNA, the CDR3 is TGTGCCAGCAGTTCGAGACTAGCGGGATGGTACGAGCAGTACTTC. Its protein product is CASSSRLAGWYEQYF.

This clonotype was recorded at least ten times. This beta chain slipped into a library made for alpha chains as a stray read, so its size is not meaningful. The chain carries TRBV11-3 and TRBJ1-1, with D perhaps TRBD1 (6 bases). Germline CDR1 and CDR2: SGHNT and YENEEA. Trimming stripped 0 bases from V and 11 bases from J, with 13 bases between. CDR3 size: 13 residues. The CDR3 sequence is CASSLDFAGAAFF. CDR3 in DNA: TGTGCCAGCAGCTTAGATTTTGCAGGGGCGGCTTTCTTT. The full variable domain, its missing parts supplied by reference TRBV11-3 and TRBJ1-1, is EAGVVQSPRYKIIEKKQPVAFWCNPISGHNTLYWYLQNLGQGPELLIRYENEEAVDDSQLPKDRFSAERLKGVDSTLKIQPAELGDSAVYLCASSLDFAGAAFFGQGTRLTVV.

To note about this clonotype: The library was prepared for alpha chains; this beta chain is a stray read, so its frequency means little. This chain joins TRBV5-1 and TRBJ2-3; D gene unclear. V shed 2 bases and J shed 5 bases, with 3 bases lying between them. Germline V gene data show CDR1 as SGHRS and CDR2 as YFSETQ. This CDR3 contains 11 residues. The CDR3 region is CASSLGDTQYF. The CDR3 DNA is TGCGCCAGCAGCTTAGGAGATACGCAGTATTTT. The complete variable domain, with remaining parts taken from reference TRBV5-1 and TRBJ2-3, reads KAGVTQTPRYLIKTRGQQVTLSCSPISGHRSVSWYQQTPGQGLQFLFEYFSETQRNKGNFPGRFSGRQFSNSRSEMNVSTLELGDSALYLCASSLGDTQYFGPGTRLTVL.

As concerns this clonotype: In a library made to pick up alpha chains, this beta chain is a stray read with a size that means little. The chain employs TRBV4-1 and TRBJ2-1; unclear D gene. V was trimmed by 0 bases and J by 0 bases, leaving 9 bases between them. CDR3 length: 16 amino acids. The germline CDR1 and CDR2 sequences are MGHRA and YSYEKL. The CDR3 region has the DNA TGCGCCAGCAGCCAAGACGCCGCCTACTCCTACAATGAGCAGTTCTTC. Translating it yields CASSQDAAYSYNEQFF.

Within the sample, this clonotype is large. With the library built for alpha chains, this beta chain is off target and its frequency is not meaningful. This chain links TRBV28 with TRBJ2-1; TRBD2 matches at 14 bases. J gave up 5 bases and V 0 bases, and 9 bases lay outside the gene matches. The CDR3 runs 19 residues. Germline V CDR1 and CDR2: MDHEN, SYDVKM. CDR3 region: CASSLWGLAGVQRHNEQFF. CDR3 sequence (DNA): TGTGCCAGCAGTTTATGGGGACTAGCGGGAGTCCAGCGCCACAATGAGCAGTTCTTC.

This clonotype is medium-sized by share. This beta chain slipped into a library made for alpha chains as a stray read, so its size is not meaningful. The chain links TRBV27 to TRBJ2-7; 10 bases line up with TRBD1. Germline V gene lookup returns CDR1 MNHEY and CDR2 SMNVEV (reference sequence). The CDR3 runs to 15 residues. The trim removed 0 bases at V and 2 bases at J, leaving 1 base unmatched. The CDR3 sequence: CASSLSGTGAYEQYF. In DNA form, the CDR3 reads TGTGCCAGCAGTTTATCAGGGACAGGGGCCTACGAGCAGTACTTC.

By share, this clonotype ranks as medium-sized. With the library built for alpha chains, this beta chain is off target and its frequency is not meaningful. The J gene is TRBJ1-3, the V gene TRBV20-1; D is ambiguous. CDR3 length: 15 residues. Germline values: CDR1 DFQATT, CDR2 SNEGSKA (reference sequence). The V end lost 6 bases, the J end lost 6 bases, and 21 bases lay between the germline ends. This CDR3 reads CSAPRPTGLINTIYF. Here the CDR3 DNA reads TGCAGTGCCCCTAGGCCTACCGGACTGATAAACACCATATATTTT.

For this clonotype: Because this beta chain is a stray read in a library intended to capture alpha chains, its abundance should not be given much weight. V and J are TRBV19 and TRBJ2-1, with D possibly matching TRBD2 (6 bases). CDR1 and CDR2 from the germline V gene are LNHDA and SQIVND (reference sequence). The CDR3 has 12 residues. The V and J ends lost 8 bases and 6 bases respectively, with 11 bases between them. The CDR3 sequence: CASGGSINEQFF. DNA for the CDR3: TGTGCCAGTGGGGGGTCCATCAATGAGCAGTTCTTC.

This clonotype was detected ten times or more. This beta chain is an unintended read in a library built for alpha chains; its size means little. The V and J genes are TRBV20-1 and TRBJ2-5; tentatively, D is TRBD1 (6 bases). The ends were cut back, 6 bases at V and 4 bases at J, with 18 bases in the middle. The CDR3 has 14 residues. The germline V gene encodes CDR1 DFQATT and CDR2 SNEGSKA (reference sequence). The CDR3 spells CSARNPLGGETQYF. The CDR3, as DNA: TGCAGTGCCCGAAACCCGCTAGGGGGAGAGACCCAGTACTTC.

Comment on this clonotype: This beta chain represents an off-target read in a library built for alpha chains; its size is of limited meaning. The chain uses TRBV7-2 and TRBJ2-5; 12 bases are shared with TRBD2. Germline V CDR1 and CDR2: SGHTA, FQGNSA. Losses at the gene ends were 0 bases for V and 4 bases for J; bases not matched to a gene: 0. There are 15 residues in the CDR3. The CDR3 is CASSLAGLAGETQYF. CDR3 nucleotides: TGTGCCAGCAGCTTAGCGGGACTAGCGGGAGAGACCCAGTACTTC.